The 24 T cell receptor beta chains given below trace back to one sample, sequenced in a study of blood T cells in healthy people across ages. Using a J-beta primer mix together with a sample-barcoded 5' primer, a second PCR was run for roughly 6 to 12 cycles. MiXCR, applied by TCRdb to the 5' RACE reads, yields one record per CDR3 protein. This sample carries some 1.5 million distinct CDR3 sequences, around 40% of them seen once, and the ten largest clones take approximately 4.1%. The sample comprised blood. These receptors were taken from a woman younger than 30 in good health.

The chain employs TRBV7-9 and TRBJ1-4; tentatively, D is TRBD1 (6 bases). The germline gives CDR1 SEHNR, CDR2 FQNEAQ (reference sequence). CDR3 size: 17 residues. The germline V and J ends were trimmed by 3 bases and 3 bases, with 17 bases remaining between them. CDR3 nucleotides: TGTGCCAGCAGCTTGAAAGGTTACAGGGAGGCTAATGAAAAACTGTTTTTT. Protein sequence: CASSLKGYREANEKLFF.

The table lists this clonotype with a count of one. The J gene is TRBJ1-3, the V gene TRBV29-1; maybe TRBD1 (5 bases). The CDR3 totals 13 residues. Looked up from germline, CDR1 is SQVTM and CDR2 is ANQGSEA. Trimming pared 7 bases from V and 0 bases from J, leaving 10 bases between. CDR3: CSAEGTSGNTIYF. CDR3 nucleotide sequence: TGCAGCGCGGAGGGGACCTCTGGAAACACCATATATTTT. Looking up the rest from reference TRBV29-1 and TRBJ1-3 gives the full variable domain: SAVISQKPSRDICQRGTSLTIQCQVDSQVTMMFWYRQQPGQSLTLIATANQGSEATYESGFVIDKFPISRPNLTFSTLTVSNMSPEDSSIYLCSAEGTSGNTIYFGEGSWLTVV.

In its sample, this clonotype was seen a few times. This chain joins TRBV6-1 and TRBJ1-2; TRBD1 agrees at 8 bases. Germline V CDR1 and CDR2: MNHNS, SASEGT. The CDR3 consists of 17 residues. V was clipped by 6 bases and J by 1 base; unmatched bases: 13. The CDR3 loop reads CASSDRTGLLHNYGYTF. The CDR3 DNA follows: TGTGCCAGCAGCGATAGGACAGGGCTTCTCCATAACTATGGCTACACCTTC.

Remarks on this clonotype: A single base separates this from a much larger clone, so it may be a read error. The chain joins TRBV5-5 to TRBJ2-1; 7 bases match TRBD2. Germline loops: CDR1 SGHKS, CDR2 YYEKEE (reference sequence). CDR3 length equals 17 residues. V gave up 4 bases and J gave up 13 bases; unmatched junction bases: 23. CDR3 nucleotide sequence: TGTGCCAGCAGCCGACCACCTAGCGGCCGCAACCAAGAGACCCAGTTCTTC. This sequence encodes CASSRPPSGRNQETQFF. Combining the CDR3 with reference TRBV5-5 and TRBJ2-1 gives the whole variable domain DAGVTQSPTHLIKTRGQQVTLRCSPISGHKSVSWYQQVLGQGPQFIFQYYEKEERGRGNFPDRFSARQFPNYSSELNVNALLLGDSALYLCASSRPPSGRNQETQFFGPGTRLTVL.

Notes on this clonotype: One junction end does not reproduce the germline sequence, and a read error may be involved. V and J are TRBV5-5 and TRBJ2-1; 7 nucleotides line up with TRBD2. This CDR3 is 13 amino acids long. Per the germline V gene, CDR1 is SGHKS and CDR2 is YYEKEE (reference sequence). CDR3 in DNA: TGTACCAGCAGCGGGGAGGGCTACAATGAGCAGTTCTTC. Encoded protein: CTSSGEGYNEQFF.

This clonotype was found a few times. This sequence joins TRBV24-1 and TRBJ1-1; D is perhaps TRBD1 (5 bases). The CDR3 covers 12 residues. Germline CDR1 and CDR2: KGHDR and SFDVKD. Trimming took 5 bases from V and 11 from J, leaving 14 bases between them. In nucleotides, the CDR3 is TGTGCCACCAGTGCAGGGTCGGCCGGCGCTTTCTTT. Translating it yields CATSAGSAGAFF.

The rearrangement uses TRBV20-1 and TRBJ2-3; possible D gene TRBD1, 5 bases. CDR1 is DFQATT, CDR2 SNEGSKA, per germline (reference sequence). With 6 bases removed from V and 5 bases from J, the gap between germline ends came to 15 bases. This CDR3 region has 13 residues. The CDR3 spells CSASKGPGDTQYF. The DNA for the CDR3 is TGCAGTGCCTCGAAGGGGCCAGGAGATACGCAGTATTTT.

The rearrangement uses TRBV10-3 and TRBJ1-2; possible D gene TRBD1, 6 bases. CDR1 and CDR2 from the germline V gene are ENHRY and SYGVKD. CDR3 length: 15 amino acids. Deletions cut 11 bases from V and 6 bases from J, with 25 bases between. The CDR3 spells CAANGDPGEEDGYTF. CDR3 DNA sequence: TGTGCCGCTAACGGCGACCCAGGGGAGGAGGATGGCTACACCTTC.

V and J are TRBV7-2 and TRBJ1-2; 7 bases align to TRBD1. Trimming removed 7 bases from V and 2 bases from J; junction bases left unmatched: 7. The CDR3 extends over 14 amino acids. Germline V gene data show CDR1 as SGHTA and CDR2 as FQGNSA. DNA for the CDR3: TGTGCCAGCAAAATCGGGACAGCAAACTATGGCTACACCTTC. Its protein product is CASKIGTANYGYTF.

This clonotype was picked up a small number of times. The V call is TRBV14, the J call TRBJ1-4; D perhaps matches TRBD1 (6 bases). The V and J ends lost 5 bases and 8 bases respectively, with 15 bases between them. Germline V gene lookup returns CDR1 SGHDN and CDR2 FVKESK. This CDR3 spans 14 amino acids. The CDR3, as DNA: TGTGCCAGCAGCGAATGGGGGGGCCGGGAAAAACTGTTTTTT. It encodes CASSEWGGREKLFF.

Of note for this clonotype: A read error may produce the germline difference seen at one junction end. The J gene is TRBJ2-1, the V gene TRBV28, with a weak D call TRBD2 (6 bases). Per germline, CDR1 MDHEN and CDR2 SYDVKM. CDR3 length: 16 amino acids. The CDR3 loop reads CASSAPGTGSCNEQFF. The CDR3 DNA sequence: TGTGCCAGCAGTGCGCCCGGGACTGGTTCCTGCAATGAGCAGTTCTTC.

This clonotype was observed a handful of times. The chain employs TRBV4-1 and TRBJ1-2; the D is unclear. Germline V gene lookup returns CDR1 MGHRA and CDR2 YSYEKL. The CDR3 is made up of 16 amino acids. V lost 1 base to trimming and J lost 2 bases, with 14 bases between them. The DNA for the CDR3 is TGCGCCAGCAGCCAAGTGTATACAGACCGCAACTATGGCTACACCTTC. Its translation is CASSQVYTDRNYGYTF.

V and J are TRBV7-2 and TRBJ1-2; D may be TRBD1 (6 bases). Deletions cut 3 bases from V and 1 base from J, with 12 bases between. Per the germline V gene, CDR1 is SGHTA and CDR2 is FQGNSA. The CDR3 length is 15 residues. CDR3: CASSLTGDFNYGYTF. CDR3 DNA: TGTGCCAGCAGCTTGACAGGAGACTTTAACTATGGCTACACCTTC.

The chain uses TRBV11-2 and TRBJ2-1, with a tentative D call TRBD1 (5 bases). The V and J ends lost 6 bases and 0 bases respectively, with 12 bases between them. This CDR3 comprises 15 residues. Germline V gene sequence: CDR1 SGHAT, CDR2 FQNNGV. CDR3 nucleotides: TGTGCCAGCAGTCCAGGGTACGGCTCCTACAATGAGCAGTTCTTC. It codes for CASSPGYGSYNEQFF.

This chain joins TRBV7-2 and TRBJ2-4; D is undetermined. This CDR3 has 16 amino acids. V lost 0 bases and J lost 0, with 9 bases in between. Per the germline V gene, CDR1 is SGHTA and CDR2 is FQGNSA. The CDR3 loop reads CASSLASHLAKNIQYF. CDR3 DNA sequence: TGTGCCAGCAGCTTAGCGTCTCACCTAGCCAAAAACATTCAGTACTTC. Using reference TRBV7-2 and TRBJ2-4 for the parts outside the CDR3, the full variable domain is GAGVSQSPSNKVTEKGKDVELRCDPISGHTALYWYRQSLGQGLEFLIYFQGNSAPDKSGLPSDRFSAERTGGSVSTLTIQRTQQEDSAVYLCASSLASHLAKNIQYFGAGTRLSVL.

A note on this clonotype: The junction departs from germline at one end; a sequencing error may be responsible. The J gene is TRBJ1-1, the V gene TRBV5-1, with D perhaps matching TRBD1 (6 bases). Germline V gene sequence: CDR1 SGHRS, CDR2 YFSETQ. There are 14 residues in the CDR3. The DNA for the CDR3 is TGCGCCAGCAGCACGCAGGGGACGAACACTGAAGATTTCTTT. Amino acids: CASSTQGTNTEDFF.

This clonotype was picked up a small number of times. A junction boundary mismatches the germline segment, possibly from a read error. CDR3 DNA sequence: TGTGCCAGCAGCTTAGATGGACAGTCCTACGAGCAGTACTTC. This gives the protein CASSLDGQSYEQYF. The V call is TRBV5-1, the J call TRBJ2-7; a weak D match, TRBD1 (6 bases). Germline CDR1 reads SGHRS; CDR2 reads YFSETQ. CDR3 length: 14 amino acids.

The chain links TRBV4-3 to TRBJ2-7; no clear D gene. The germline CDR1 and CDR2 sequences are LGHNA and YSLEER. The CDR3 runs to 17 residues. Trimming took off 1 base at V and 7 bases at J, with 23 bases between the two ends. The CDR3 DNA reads TGCGCCAGCAGCCAAGGTGGGGTAGGAAGTCCCGACAATGAGCAGTACTTC. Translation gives CASSQGGVGSPDNEQYF.

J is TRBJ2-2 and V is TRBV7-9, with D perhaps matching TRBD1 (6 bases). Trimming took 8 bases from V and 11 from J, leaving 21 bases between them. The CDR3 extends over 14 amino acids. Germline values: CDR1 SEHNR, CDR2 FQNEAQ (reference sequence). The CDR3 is CASDPNRRGGELFF. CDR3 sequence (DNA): TGTGCCAGCGACCCGAATCGCAGGGGCGGAGAGCTGTTTTTT.

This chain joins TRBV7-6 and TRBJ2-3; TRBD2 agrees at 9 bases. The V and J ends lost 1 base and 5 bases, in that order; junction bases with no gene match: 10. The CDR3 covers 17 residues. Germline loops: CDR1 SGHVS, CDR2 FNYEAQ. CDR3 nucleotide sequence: TGTGCCAGCAGCTTAGTTGTGGGCGGGGGGGCCGTAGATACGCAGTATTTT. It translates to CASSLVVGGGAVDTQYF.

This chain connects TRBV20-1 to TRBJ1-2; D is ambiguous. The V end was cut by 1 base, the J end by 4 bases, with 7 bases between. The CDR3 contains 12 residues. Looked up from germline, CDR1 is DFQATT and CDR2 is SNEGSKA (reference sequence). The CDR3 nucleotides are TGCAGTGCTAGAGTAATGGGCTATGGCTACACCTTC. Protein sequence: CSARVMGYGYTF.

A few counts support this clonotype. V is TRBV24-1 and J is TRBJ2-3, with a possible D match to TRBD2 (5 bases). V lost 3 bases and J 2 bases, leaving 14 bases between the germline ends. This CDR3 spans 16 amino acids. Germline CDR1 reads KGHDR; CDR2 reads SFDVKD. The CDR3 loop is CATSDPAAESTDTQYF. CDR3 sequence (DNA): TGTGCCACCAGTGATCCCGCAGCGGAGTCCACAGATACGCAGTATTTT.

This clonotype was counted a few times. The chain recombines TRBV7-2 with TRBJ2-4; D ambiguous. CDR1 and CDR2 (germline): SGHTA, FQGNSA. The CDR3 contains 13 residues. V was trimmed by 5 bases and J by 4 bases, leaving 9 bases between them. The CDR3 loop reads CASSQDPKNIQYF. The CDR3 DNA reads TGTGCCAGCAGCCAGGACCCAAAAAACATTCAGTACTTC.

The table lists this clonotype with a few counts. The CDR3 is CSVVQRLAGYNEQFF. In DNA form, the CDR3 reads TGCAGCGTTGTACAGAGACTAGCGGGATACAATGAGCAGTTCTTC. The chain couples TRBV29-1 to TRBJ2-1, with 11 bases that match TRBD2. This CDR3 contains 15 residues. The V gene end was trimmed by 4 bases and the J gene end by 4 bases; junction bases not matched to a gene: 6. From germline, CDR1 is SQVTM and CDR2 ANQGSEA.